This T cell receptor beta chain was recovered during a study of monozygotic twins with inflammatory bowel disease. Study-wide results and limits: Concordant and discordant twins showed no difference in repertoire similarity, possibly from limited power. Among IBD patients, TCRbeta diversity (inverse Simpson) was lower than in healthy co-twins.

In regard to this clonotype: Its target is not known.

The CDR3 runs to 16 residues. CDR1 and CDR2 (germline): KGHDR, SFDVKD. Each UMI harboured a 6-nucleotide sample barcode and was appended via template switching. TCRdb reprocessed the 5' RACE reads, keeping one entry per CDR3 protein, no DNA. This listing includes 80,000 or so distinct CDR3 sequences. Sequencing was carried out using blood. This clonotype originated in a human donor with ulcerative colitis or Crohn's disease, or a healthy co-twin of an affected twin (not recorded which). The gene calls are TRBV24-1 and TRBJ2-7; TCRdb names TRBD1, which stays unverified in the absence of DNA. CDR3: CATSDLGDANPWRQYF.